These 20 T cell receptor beta chains share one sample of origin, sequenced in a study of shared clonotypes between healthy human individuals. This table comes from immunoSEQ multiplex PCR, and its TCRdb copy is limited to in-frame clones, with some not included. The sample includes approximately 940,000 clones, 76% of them seen just once. Sequencing used memory CD4+ T cells sorted from blood. Indicated subset: CD45RA-negative fraction. The receptor source for this set is a man aged 18 to 29 in good health.

The chain employs TRBV29-1 and TRBJ2-1, with no clear D. Germline V gene data show CDR1 as SQVTM and CDR2 as ANQGSEA. V lost 7 bases and J 4 bases, leaving 11 bases between the germline ends. The CDR3 contains 12 residues. CDR3 residues: CSAAGFYNEQFF. The CDR3, as DNA: TGCAGCGCAGCCGGGTTTTACAATGAGCAGTTCTTC.

The rearrangement links TRBV18 to TRBJ1-1; possibly TRBD1 for D (5 bases). Germline-derived CDR1 and CDR2 are KGHSH and LQKENI. The length of the CDR3 is 13 residues. Trimming shortened V by 1 base and J by 3 bases, and 6 bases separated the two germline ends. CDR3 in DNA: TGTGCCAGCTCACCACAAGGGGACACTGAAGCTTTCTTT. Translation gives CASSPQGDTEAFF.

The chain joins TRBV27 to TRBJ2-7, with unresolved D. The V end was cut by 5 bases, the J end by 4 bases, with 6 bases between. The CDR3 is 11 residues long. CDR1 is MNHEY and CDR2 is SMNVEV in the germline V gene (reference sequence). The CDR3: CASSMGYEQYF. CDR3 nucleotides: TGTGCCAGCAGTATGGGGTACGAGCAGTACTTC.

This sequence joins TRBV30 and TRBJ2-3, with D possibly matching TRBD2 (5 bases). Germline CDR1 is GTSNPN and CDR2 is SVGIG (reference sequence). The CDR3 totals 15 residues. Between the trimmed V and J ends, which lost 7 bases and 2 bases, there was a span of 19 bases. Here the CDR3 DNA reads TGTGCCTTGACCCGGCGAGGGAGAGACACAGATACGCAGTATTTT. As protein: CALTRRGRDTDTQYF.

V gene TRBV6-5 combines with J gene TRBJ2-1, with a tentative D call TRBD1 (6 bases). CDR1 and CDR2 (germline): MNHEY, SVGAGI. V lost 1 base to trimming and J lost 4 bases, with 11 bases between them. There are 15 residues in the CDR3. This CDR3 is CASSYLGGRYNEQFF. In nucleotides, the CDR3 is TGTGCCAGCAGTTACTTAGGGGGTCGGTACAATGAGCAGTTCTTC.

This chain connects TRBV7-2 to TRBJ2-7; 9 bases match TRBD1. The CDR3 runs 15 residues. The trim removed 2 bases at V and 5 bases at J, leaving 7 bases unmatched. Germline loops: CDR1 SGHTA, CDR2 FQGNSA. The CDR3 region has the DNA TGTGCCAGCAGCTTACGGGGACAGGGAAGCAACGAGCAGTACTTC. Translating it yields CASSLRGQGSNEQYF.

This clone has just one count. V is TRBV7-9 and J is TRBJ1-3, with 10 bases matching TRBD1. Germline CDR1 and CDR2: SEHNR and FQNEAQ (reference sequence). This CDR3 has 17 amino acids. V lost 5 bases to trimming and J lost 2 bases; unmatched junction nucleotides: 9. CDR3: CASSPRRTGGTGNTIYF. The CDR3 nucleotides are TGTGCCAGCAGCCCAAGGCGGACAGGGGGTACTGGAAACACCATATATTTT.

The chain uses TRBV15 and TRBJ2-7, with D hard to call. Germline V gene lookup returns CDR1 LNHNV and CDR2 YYDKDF (reference sequence). The CDR3 is made up of 15 amino acids. Trimming shortened V by 0 bases and J by 1 base, and 10 bases separated the two germline ends. The chain's CDR3 is CATSRDRVPSYEQYF. The DNA of the CDR3 is TGTGCCACCAGCAGAGATAGGGTTCCGTCCTACGAGCAGTACTTC.

The chain has TRBV6-5 and TRBJ1-5; TRBD1 matches 9 bases. After removal of 4 bases from V and 4 bases from J, the junction contained 8 bases not matched to a gene. The CDR3 runs to 16 residues. Germline lookup yields CDR1 MNHEY and CDR2 SVGAGI. The CDR3 coding sequence is TGTGCCAGCAGTTTAGGGACAGGGAATGGGAATCAGCCCCAGCATTTT. This gives the protein CASSLGTGNGNQPQHF.

The chain links TRBV6-1 to TRBJ1-2; 8 nucleotides match TRBD1. Germline V gene lookup returns CDR1 MNHNS and CDR2 SASEGT. The CDR3 length is 14 residues. V shed 6 bases and J 11 bases; nucleotides not matched to a gene: 14. The CDR3 protein is CASSPGQASRGYTF. In DNA, the CDR3 is TGTGCCAGCAGCCCGGGACAGGCTTCAAGAGGTTACACCTTC.

This chain joins TRBV5-1 and TRBJ2-5, with a tentative D call TRBD1 (5 bases). This CDR3 comprises 13 residues. Trimming removed 3 bases at V and 2 bases at J, with 8 bases between. Per the germline V gene, CDR1 is SGHRS and CDR2 is YFSETQ. CDR3 protein: CASSYGHQETQYF. The CDR3 nucleotides read TGCGCCAGCAGCTACGGACATCAAGAGACCCAGTACTTC.

This chain connects TRBV6-1 to TRBJ2-7; D call uncertain. In germline, CDR1 is MNHNS, CDR2 SASEGT. The CDR3 totals 15 residues. Trimming removed 2 bases at V and 13 bases at J, with 24 bases between. The CDR3 coding sequence is TGTGCCAGCAGTGAAATTGGCCGCCCTGGTGATTTTCTCTACTTC. It is translated as CASSEIGRPGDFLYF.

On this clone itself: In the same sample, other DNA sequences code for this CDR3. V is TRBV4-3 and J is TRBJ2-1, with 11 bases lining up with TRBD2. Trimming removed 0 bases from V and 1 base from J; junction bases left unmatched: 2. The CDR3 is 17 amino acids. Germline lookup yields CDR1 LGHNA and CDR2 YSLEER. The CDR3 DNA sequence: TGCGCCAGCAGCCAAGATACTAGCGGGAGTTCCTACAATGAGCAGTTCTTC. This encodes CASSQDTSGSSYNEQFF.

This clone was seen more than once but under ten times. The genes are TRBV7-6 and TRBJ2-6, with TRBD1 matching over 10 bases. Germline CDR1 and CDR2: SGHVS and FNYEAQ. V was pared by 5 bases and J by 1 base, with 5 bases of the junction left unmatched. The CDR3 is 17 residues long. CDR3: CASSLRTGGSGANVLTF. For the CDR3, the DNA is TGTGCCAGCAGCCTACGGACAGGGGGGTCTGGGGCCAACGTCCTGACTTTC.

The rearrangement links TRBV7-9 to TRBJ2-1, with D perhaps matching TRBD2 (5 bases). V lost 2 bases and J lost 6, with 23 bases in between. The CDR3 runs to 18 residues. Germline CDR1 and CDR2: SEHNR and FQNEAQ (reference sequence). The CDR3 nucleotides are TGTGCCAGCAGCTTATTGGGGTTTCGGACTGACGTGATCAATGAGCAGTTCTTC. Its translation is CASSLLGFRTDVINEQFF. The variable domain in full, with the rest retrieved from reference TRBV7-9 and TRBJ2-1, is DTGVSQNPRHKITKRGQNVTFRCDPISEHNRLYWYRQTLGQGPEFLTYFQNEAQLEKSRLLSDRFSAERPKGSFSTLEIQRTEQGDSAMYLCASSLLGFRTDVINEQFFGPGTRLTVL.

The chain employs TRBV19 and TRBJ2-1; D gene unclear. V was trimmed by 3 bases and J by 6 bases, leaving 3 bases between them. From germline, CDR1 is LNHDA and CDR2 SQIVND (reference sequence). There are 11 residues in the CDR3. This chain's CDR3 is CASSMRNEQFF. The CDR3 DNA sequence: TGTGCCAGTAGTATGCGCAATGAGCAGTTCTTC.

The chain joins TRBV4-1 to TRBJ1-3; D is unclear. The V end lost 0 bases, the J end lost 5 bases, and 8 bases lay between the germline ends. This CDR3 region has 14 residues. CDR1 is MGHRA, CDR2 YSYEKL, per germline. In DNA form, the CDR3 reads TGCGCCAGCAGCCAAGACTCGGGGAGAAACACCATATATTTT. It is translated as CASSQDSGRNTIYF.

This clone was picked up a small number of times. The chain links TRBV6-6 to TRBJ1-4; 11 positions agree with TRBD1. The V and J ends lost 5 bases and 7 bases, in that order; junction bases with no gene match: 6. This CDR3 is built from 15 residues. The germline gives CDR1 MNHNY, CDR2 SVGAGI (reference sequence). CDR3: CASSTIGTGGEKLFF. The DNA for the CDR3 is TGTGCCAGCAGTACGATCGGGACAGGGGGTGAAAAACTGTTTTTT.

A few counts support this clone. The chain couples TRBV5-1 to TRBJ1-1; D gene uncertain. Germline assignment: CDR1 SGHRS and CDR2 YFSETQ. Between the trimmed V and J ends, which lost 2 bases and 1 base, there was a span of 6 bases. This CDR3 has 13 residues. The CDR3 is CASSFQPNTEAFF. The CDR3 nucleotides are TGCGCCAGCAGCTTCCAGCCGAACACTGAAGCTTTCTTT.

The count of this clone is one. The chain carries TRBV6-1 and TRBJ1-1; 10 bases agree with TRBD1. V lost 6 bases and J lost 3; bases outside the gene matches: 7. The CDR3 has 15 residues. Germline V gene sequence: CDR1 MNHNS, CDR2 SASEGT. The CDR3 DNA reads TGTGCCAGCAGGGCCGGGACAGGGGTCCACACTGAAGCTTTCTTT. It encodes CASRAGTGVHTEAFF.